This T cell receptor beta chain is drawn from a study of blood T cell repertoires in COVID-19. Study information: Nucleic acid was either cDNA or gDNA, and it came from T cells, B-cell-depleted T cells, or PBMCs.

Participants were aged about 18 to 100 years from about 25 US areas. Cohort assignment relied on participant-reported clinical history. The CDR3 loop spans 17 amino acids. Losses at the gene ends were 7 bases for V and 3 bases for J; bases not matched to a gene: 8. Germline values: CDR1 LNHDA, CDR2 SQIVND (reference sequence). TCRdb's copy holds only in-frame clones and misses some; the assay was immunoSEQ multiplex PCR. Of approximately 250,000 clones in the sample, 85% to 90% were seen once. The clonotype was recovered from a woman in her thirties with acute COVID-19. The sequenced sample consisted of PBMCs or T cells enriched from blood (not recorded which). The rearrangement joins TRBV19 to TRBJ2-2; 13 positions match TRBD2. Written as DNA, the CDR3 is TGTGCCAGTAAATGGACTAGCGGGAGTGTGCACACCGGGGAGCTGTTTTTT. Encoded protein: CASKWTSGSVHTGELFF.